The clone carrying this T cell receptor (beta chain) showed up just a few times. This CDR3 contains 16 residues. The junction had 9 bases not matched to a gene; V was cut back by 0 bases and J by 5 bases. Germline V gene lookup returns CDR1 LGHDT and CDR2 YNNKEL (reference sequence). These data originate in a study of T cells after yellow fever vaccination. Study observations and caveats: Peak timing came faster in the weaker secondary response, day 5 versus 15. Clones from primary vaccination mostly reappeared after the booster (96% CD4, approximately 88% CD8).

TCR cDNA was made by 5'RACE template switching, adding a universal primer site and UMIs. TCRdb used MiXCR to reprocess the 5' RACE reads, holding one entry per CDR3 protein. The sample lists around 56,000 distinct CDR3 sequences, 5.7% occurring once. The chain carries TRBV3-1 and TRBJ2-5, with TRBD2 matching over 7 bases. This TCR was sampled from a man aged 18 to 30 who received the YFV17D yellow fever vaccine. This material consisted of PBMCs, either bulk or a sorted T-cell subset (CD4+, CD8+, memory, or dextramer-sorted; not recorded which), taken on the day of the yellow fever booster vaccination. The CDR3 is CASSQDGRGGSETQYF. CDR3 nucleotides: TGTGCCAGCAGCCAAGATGGTCGCGGGGGTAGCGAGACCCAGTACTTC.